Below, one T cell receptor (beta chain) is given with its context. The antigen remains unidentified. Compared with germline, one end of the junction differs, possibly owing to a read error. Other DNA sequences of this sample code for an identical CDR3. From germline, CDR1 is SGDLS and CDR2 YYNGEE. The CDR3 has 16 residues. The data were taken from a study of OX40 agonist ivuxolimab in advanced cancers. Across the whole study: Hepatocellular carcinoma, melanoma, renal cell or head and neck cancer occurred in dose-escalation patients. Of the patients, three showed partial responses, one with hepatocellular carcinoma and two with cutaneous melanoma.

Data came from immunoSEQ multiplex PCR; TCRdb stores just in-frame clones and leaves some out. This sample has 40,000 or so clones, with around 89% found just once. Study observations and caveats: Part of the nonresponder group also had normalized T-cell clonal expansion that was low.

This clonotype was sampled from an adult with an advanced solid tumor such as melanoma, head and neck, liver or kidney cancer. The sequences come from CD4+ or CD8+ T cells sorted from blood, collected in a trial of the OX40 agonist ivuxolimab. The chain links TRBV9 to TRBJ1-2, with D perhaps TRBD1 (6 bases). DNA of the CDR3: TGTGCCAGTAGCGGAGAACACAGGGAAATATCCTATGGCTACACCTTC. The encoded protein is CASSGEHREISYGYTF.